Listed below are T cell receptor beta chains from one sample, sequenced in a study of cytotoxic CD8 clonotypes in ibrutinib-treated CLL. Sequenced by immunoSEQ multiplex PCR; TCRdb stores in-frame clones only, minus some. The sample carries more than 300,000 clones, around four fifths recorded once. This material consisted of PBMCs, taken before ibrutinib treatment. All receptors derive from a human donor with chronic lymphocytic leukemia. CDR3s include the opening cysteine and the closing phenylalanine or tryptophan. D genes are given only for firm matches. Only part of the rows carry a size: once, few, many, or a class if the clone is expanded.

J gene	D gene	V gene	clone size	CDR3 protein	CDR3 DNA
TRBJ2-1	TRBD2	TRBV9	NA	CASSSARLAGGLDEQFF	TGTGCCAGCAGCTCCGCCCGTCTAGCGGGAGGCCTGGATGAGCAGTTCTTC
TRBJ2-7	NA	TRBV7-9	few	CASSFLANPWYEQYF	TGTGCCAGCAGCTTTTTAGCGAACCCCTGGTACGAGCAGTACTTC
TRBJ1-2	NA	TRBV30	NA	CAWTGTAGYTF	TGTGCCTGGACAGGGACTGCTGGCTACACCTTC
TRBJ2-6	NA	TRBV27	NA	CASSLSWIARFSSGANVLTF	TGTGCCAGCAGTTTATCGTGGATTGCGCGTTTCTCCTCTGGGGCCAACGTCCTGACTTTC
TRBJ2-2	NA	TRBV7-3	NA	CASSLNLGSGELFF	TGTGCCAGCAGCTTAAATCTAGGTTCCGGGGAGCTGTTTTTT
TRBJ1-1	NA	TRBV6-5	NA	CASSYSGHLNTEAFF	TGTGCCAGCAGTTACTCGGGACACCTGAACACTGAAGCTTTCTTT
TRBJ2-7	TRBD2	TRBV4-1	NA	CASSRGLAASSYEQYF	TGCGCCAGCAGCCGAGGACTAGCGGCTAGCTCCTACGAGCAGTACTTC
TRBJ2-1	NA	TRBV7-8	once	CASSLSRGSSYNEQFF	TGTGCCAGCAGCTTGTCGCGGGGCAGCTCCTACAATGAGCAGTTCTTC
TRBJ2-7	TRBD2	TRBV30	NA	CAWSPGLAGLPYEQYF	TGTGCCTGGAGTCCGGGGCTAGCGGGCCTCCCCTACGAGCAGTACTTC
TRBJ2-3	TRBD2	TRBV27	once	CASSLSLAAADTQYF	TGTGCCAGCAGTTTAAGTCTAGCGGCGGCAGATACGCAGTATTTT
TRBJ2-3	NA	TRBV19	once	CASSGGQSKSTDTQYF	TGTGCCAGTAGTGGCGGACAGTCGAAGAGCACAGATACGCAGTATTTT
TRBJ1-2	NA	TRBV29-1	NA	CSAGMENYGYTF	TGCAGCGCAGGAATGGAGAACTATGGCTACACCTTC
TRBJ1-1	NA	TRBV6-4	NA	CASKDTGRSTEAFF	TGTGCCAGCAAGGATACCGGAAGGAGCACTGAAGCTTTCTTT
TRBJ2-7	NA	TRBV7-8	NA	CASSFLREEATEQYF	TGTGCCAGCAGCTTTTTAAGGGAAGAGGCAACCGAGCAGTACTTC
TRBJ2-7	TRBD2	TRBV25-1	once	CASSGTNNYEQYF	TGTGCCAGCTCCGGGACTAACAACTACGAGCAGTACTTC
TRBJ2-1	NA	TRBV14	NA	CASTPGLSYEQFF	TGTGCCAGCACCCCTGGTTTAAGTTATGAGCAGTTCTTC
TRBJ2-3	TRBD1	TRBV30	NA	CAWSRDRVVGDTQYF	TGTGCCTGGAGTAGAGACAGGGTTGTAGGAGATACGCAGTATTTT
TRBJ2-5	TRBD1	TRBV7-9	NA	CASSSQVSGGLETQYF	TGTGCCAGCAGCTCCCAAGTGTCAGGGGGCCTGGAGACCCAGTACTTC
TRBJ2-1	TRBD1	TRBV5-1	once	CASSPTLQGHEQFF	TGCGCCAGCAGCCCTACATTACAGGGGCATGAGCAGTTCTTC
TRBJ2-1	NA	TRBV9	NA	CASSVFLASLQSEQFF	TGTGCCAGCAGCGTATTCCTAGCGAGTCTTCAGAGTGAGCAGTTCTTC
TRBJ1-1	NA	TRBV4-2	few	CASSSNRAAEAFF	TGTGCCAGCAGCTCTAACAGGGCCGCTGAAGCTTTCTTT
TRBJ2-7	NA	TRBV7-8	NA	CASVLFTGAYEQYF	TGTGCCAGCGTCCTCTTCACGGGTGCCTACGAGCAGTACTTC
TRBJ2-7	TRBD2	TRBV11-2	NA	CASSQGTSGIYEQYF	TGTGCCAGCAGCCAAGGGACTAGCGGAATCTACGAGCAGTACTTC
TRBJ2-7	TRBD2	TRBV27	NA	CASSFGEGYEQYF	TGTGCCAGCAGTTTTGGGGAGGGCTACGAGCAGTACTTC
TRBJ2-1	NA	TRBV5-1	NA	CASSSSPGNWEQFF	TGCGCCAGCAGCTCCTCGCCGGGGAATTGGGAGCAGTTCTTC
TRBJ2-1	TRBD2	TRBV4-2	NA	CASSHGLAAVNEQFF	TGTGCCAGCAGCCATGGGCTAGCGGCGGTGAATGAGCAGTTCTTC
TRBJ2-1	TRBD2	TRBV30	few	CAWSGASGYNEQFF	TGTGCCTGGAGTGGGGCTAGCGGATACAATGAGCAGTTCTTC
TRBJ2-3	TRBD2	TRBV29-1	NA	CSTRTSTSSTDTQYF	TGCAGCACCAGGACTAGTACCTCTAGCACAGATACGCAGTATTTT
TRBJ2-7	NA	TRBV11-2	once	CASSARRWSDSSYEQYF	TGTGCCAGCAGCGCCCGGCGGTGGTCCGACAGCTCCTACGAGCAGTACTTC
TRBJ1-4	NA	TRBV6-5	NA	CASSSTGSEKLFF	TGTGCCAGCAGCAGCACAGGGAGTGAAAAACTGTTTTTT
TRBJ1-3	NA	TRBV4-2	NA	CASSQPRGSGNTIYF	TGTGCCAGCAGCCAACCCAGAGGCTCTGGAAACACCATATATTTT
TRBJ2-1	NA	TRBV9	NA	CASSVAAVNNEQFF	TGTGCCAGCAGCGTAGCGGCAGTTAACAATGAGCAGTTCTTC
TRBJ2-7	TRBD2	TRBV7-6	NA	CASSKRTGLAGGYEQYF	TGTGCCAGCAGCAAGCGTACGGGACTAGCGGGAGGCTACGAGCAGTACTTC
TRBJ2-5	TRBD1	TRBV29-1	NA	CSVDRTGFLETQYF	TGCAGCGTTGACCGGACAGGGTTTTTGGAGACCCAGTACTTC
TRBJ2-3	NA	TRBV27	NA	CASSLRRETDTQYF	TGTGCCAGCAGTTTAAGACGGGAAACAGATACGCAGTATTTT
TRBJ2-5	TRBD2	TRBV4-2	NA	CASSQVTSGRMKTQYF	TGTGCCAGCAGCCAAGTAACTAGCGGGAGGATGAAGACCCAGTACTTC
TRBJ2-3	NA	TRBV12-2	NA	CAKNTSGRAVSTDTQYF	TGTGCAAAAAATACTAGCGGGAGGGCCGTTAGCACAGATACGCAGTATTTT
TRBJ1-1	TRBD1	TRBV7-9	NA	CASSPQGAGEAFF	TGTGCCAGCAGCCCCCAGGGGGCTGGTGAAGCTTTCTTT
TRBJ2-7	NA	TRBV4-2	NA	CASSQITMEEQYF	TGTGCCAGCAGCCAAATCACGATGGAGGAGCAGTACTTC
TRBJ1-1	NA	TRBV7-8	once	CASSWLGGTEAFF	TGTGCCAGCAGCTGGTTAGGGGGCACTGAAGCTTTCTTT
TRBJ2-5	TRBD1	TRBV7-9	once	CASSYPGGWTQYF	TGTGCCAGCAGCTACCCAGGGGGATGGACCCAGTACTTC
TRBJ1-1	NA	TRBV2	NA	CASNGEAFF	TGTGCCAGCAACGGTGAAGCTTTCTTT
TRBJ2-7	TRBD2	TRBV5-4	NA	CASSLTSGRYEQYF	TGTGCCAGCAGCTTGACTAGCGGGAGGTACGAGCAGTACTTC
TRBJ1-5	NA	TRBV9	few	CASSEGHRNQPQHF	TGTGCCAGCAGCGAGGGACATCGGAACCAGCCCCAGCATTTT
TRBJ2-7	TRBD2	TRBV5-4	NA	CASSTGLAGAYEQYF	TGTGCCAGCAGCACAGGACTAGCGGGGGCCTACGAGCAGTACTTC
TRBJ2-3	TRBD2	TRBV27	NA	CASSLSLAELTDTQYF	TGTGCCAGCAGTTTATCACTAGCGGAGCTCACAGATACGCAGTATTTT
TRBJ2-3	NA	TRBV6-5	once	CASSYSWNTDTQYF	TGTGCCAGCAGTTACTCCTGGAACACAGATACGCAGTATTTT
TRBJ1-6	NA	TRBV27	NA	CASSLSTGSYNSPLHF	TGTGCCAGCAGTTTATCGACCGGCTCCTATAATTCACCCCTCCACTTT
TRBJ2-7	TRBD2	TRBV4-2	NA	CASSQDRTSDPSSYEQYF	TGTGCCAGCAGCCAAGATAGGACTAGCGATCCGAGCTCCTACGAGCAGTACTTC
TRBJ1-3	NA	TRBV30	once	CAWSVVRGGAVGNTIYF	TGTGCCTGGAGTGTAGTCCGGGGAGGGGCAGTTGGAAACACCATATATTTT
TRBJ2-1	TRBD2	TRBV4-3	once	CASSQVREGPYNEQFF	TGCGCCAGCAGCCAAGTAAGGGAGGGACCCTACAATGAGCAGTTCTTC
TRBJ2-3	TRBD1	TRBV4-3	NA	CASSPGQGLGDTQYF	TGCGCCAGCAGTCCCGGACAGGGCCTGGGGGATACGCAGTATTTT
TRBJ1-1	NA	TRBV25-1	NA	CASSAYRGPNTEAFF	TGTGCCAGCTCGGCGTACCGGGGACCGAACACTGAAGCTTTCTTT